The next 12 T cell receptor beta chains were all read from a single sample in a study of blood T cell repertoires in COVID-19. The data were produced by immunoSEQ multiplex PCR, yet TCRdb's version contains in-frame clones alone and is incomplete. This table has some 110,000 clones, about 81% appearing once. The sample taken for sequencing was peripheral blood. These receptors were collected from a man between 65 and 80 years old with acute or convalescent COVID-19.

The V and J genes are TRBV5-1 and TRBJ2-1, with D uncertain. Germline CDR1 is SGHRS and CDR2 is YFSETQ. Trimming shortened V by 4 bases and J by 7 bases, and 9 bases separated the two germline ends. This CDR3 has 12 residues. The CDR3 bases are TGCGCCAGCAGCATTACAGCAAATGAGCAGTTCTTC. Encoded protein: CASSITANEQFF. The entire variable domain, with the rest obtained from reference TRBV5-1 and TRBJ2-1, is as follows: KAGVTQTPRYLIKTRGQQVTLSCSPISGHRSVSWYQQTPGQGLQFLFEYFSETQRNKGNFPGRFSGRQFSNSRSEMNVSTLELGDSALYLCASSITANEQFFGPGTRLTVL.

This clone was observed a single time. The chain carries TRBV5-5 and TRBJ2-1, with 10 bases identical to TRBD2. Germline V lookup: CDR1 SGHKS, CDR2 YYEKEE (reference sequence). This CDR3 spans 17 amino acids. Losses at the gene ends were 4 bases for V and 0 bases for J; bases not matched to a gene: 7. The CDR3 loop is CASSHTSGILSYNEQFF. The CDR3, as DNA: TGTGCCAGCAGCCACACTAGCGGGATCCTCTCCTACAATGAGCAGTTCTTC.

The chain combines TRBV28 with TRBJ1-2; D is unclear. V was cut by 7 bases and J by 7 bases, with 13 bases left in between. Looked up from germline, CDR1 is MDHEN and CDR2 is SYDVKM. CDR3 length equals 12 residues. The CDR3 DNA reads as TGTGCCAGCACTATGCGGGAAGGTGGCTACACCTTC. Protein: CASTMREGGYTF.

V gene TRBV11-3 combines with J gene TRBJ2-2; 12 bases line up with TRBD2. The V gene end was trimmed by 5 bases and the J gene end by 5 bases; junction bases not matched to a gene: 6. The germline gives CDR1 SGHNT, CDR2 YENEEA. The CDR3 length is 16 residues. The CDR3 region is CASSRTSGTQTGELFF. The CDR3, as DNA: TGTGCCAGCAGCCGGACTAGCGGGACTCAAACCGGGGAGCTGTTTTTT. The variable domain in full, completed from reference TRBV11-3 and TRBJ2-2, reads EAGVVQSPRYKIIEKKQPVAFWCNPISGHNTLYWYLQNLGQGPELLIRYENEEAVDDSQLPKDRFSAERLKGVDSTLKIQPAELGDSAVYLCASSRTSGTQTGELFFGEGSRLTVL.

The chain employs TRBV5-1 and TRBJ1-1, with TRBD1 matching over 10 bases. Germline V lookup: CDR1 SGHRS, CDR2 YFSETQ. The CDR3 length is 14 residues. V shed 1 base and J 4 bases; nucleotides not matched to a gene: 1. The CDR3 reads CASSLRTGGTEAFF. CDR3 bases: TGCGCCAGCAGCTTGAGGACAGGGGGCACTGAAGCTTTCTTT.

This rearrangement joins TRBV27 to TRBJ2-1; 7 bases map to TRBD1. The CDR3 runs to 15 residues. The germline V gene has CDR1 MNHEY and CDR2 SMNVEV (reference sequence). Trimming removed 6 bases from V and 4 bases from J; junction bases left unmatched: 9. The chain's CDR3 is CASSKPGQNYNEQFF. The DNA for the CDR3 is TGTGCCAGCAGCAAACCGGGACAGAATTACAATGAGCAGTTCTTC.

The chain recombines TRBV24-1 with TRBJ2-2; TRBD1 matches at 8 bases. With V trimmed by 7 bases and J by 3 bases, 12 bases remained unmatched. The length of the CDR3 is 17 residues. CDR1 is KGHDR and CDR2 is SFDVKD in the germline V gene. CDR3 coding DNA: TGTGCCACCAGCACGAGTTTCAGGGGGCAGGACACCGGGGAGCTGTTTTTT. As protein: CATSTSFRGQDTGELFF.

The chain combines TRBV25-1 with TRBJ1-1; no clear D. V was shortened by 8 bases and J by 11 bases, with 18 bases between the two germline ends. CDR1 MGHDK and CDR2 SYGVNS come from the germline V gene. There are 12 residues in the CDR3. The CDR3 loop reads CASRLGGFGAFF. CDR3 nucleotides: TGTGCCAGCCGACTTGGCGGCTTTGGGGCTTTCTTT.

The chain uses TRBV5-6 and TRBJ1-4; D gene unclear. Germline CDR1 SGHDT, CDR2 YYEEEE. Trimming pared 0 bases from V and 9 bases from J, leaving 12 bases between. CDR3 length: 14 residues. In nucleotides, the CDR3 is TGTGCCAGCAGCTTGGACTCTCGGGGTCAAAAACTGTTTTTT. Amino acids: CASSLDSRGQKLFF. Using reference TRBV5-6 and TRBJ1-4 for the parts outside the CDR3, the full variable domain is DAGVTQSPTHLIKTRGQQVTLRCSPKSGHDTVSWYQQALGQGPQFIFQYYEEEERQRGNFPDRFSGHQFPNYSSELNVNALLLGDSALYLCASSLDSRGQKLFFGSGTQLSVL.

The chain is built from TRBV5-1 and TRBJ1-1; possible D gene TRBD1, 5 bases. Germline assignment: CDR1 SGHRS and CDR2 YFSETQ. V lost 4 bases to trimming and J lost 2 bases, with 15 bases between them. The CDR3 contains 15 residues. CDR3 bases: TGCGCCAGCAGCCCTGGGGCTATTCGCAACACTGAAGCTTTCTTT. This codes for CASSPGAIRNTEAFF.

The chain is built from TRBV5-1 and TRBJ1-4; TRBD1 matches 7 bases. The V gene end was trimmed by 3 bases and the J gene end by 4 bases; junction bases not matched to a gene: 6. Germline V gene sequence: CDR1 SGHRS, CDR2 YFSETQ. The CDR3 contains 15 residues. The CDR3 DNA reads as TGCGCCAGCAGCTACCTACAGGGGCGTAATGAAAAACTGTTTTTT. Translated: CASSYLQGRNEKLFF.

V usage is TRBV15 and J usage is TRBJ2-3; D uncertain. Germline V gene sequence: CDR1 LNHNV, CDR2 YYDKDF (reference sequence). The V gene lost 0 bases and the J gene lost 6 bases, with 7 bases spanning the gap. The CDR3 covers 13 residues. The DNA of the CDR3 is TGTGCCACCAGCAGAGATTCATTTGATACGCAGTATTTT. This encodes CATSRDSFDTQYF.